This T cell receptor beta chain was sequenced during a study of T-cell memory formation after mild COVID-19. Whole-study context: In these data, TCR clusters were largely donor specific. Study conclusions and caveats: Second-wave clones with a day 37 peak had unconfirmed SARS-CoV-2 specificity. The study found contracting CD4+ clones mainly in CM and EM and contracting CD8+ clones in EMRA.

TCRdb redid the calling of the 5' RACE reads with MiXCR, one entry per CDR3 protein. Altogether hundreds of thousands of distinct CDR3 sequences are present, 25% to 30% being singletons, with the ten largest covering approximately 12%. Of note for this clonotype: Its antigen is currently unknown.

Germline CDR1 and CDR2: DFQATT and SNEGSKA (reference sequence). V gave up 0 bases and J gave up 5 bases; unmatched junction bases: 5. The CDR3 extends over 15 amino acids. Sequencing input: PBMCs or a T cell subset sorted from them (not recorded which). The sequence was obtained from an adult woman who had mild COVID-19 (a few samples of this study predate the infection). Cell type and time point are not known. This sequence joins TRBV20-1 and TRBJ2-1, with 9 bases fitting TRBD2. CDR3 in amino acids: CSARDVAGEDNEQFF. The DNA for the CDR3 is TGCAGTGCTAGAGATGTAGCGGGAGAGGACAATGAGCAGTTCTTC.